Each of the 18 T cell receptor beta chains below was sequenced from the same sample in a study of blood T cell repertoires in COVID-19. The assay was immunoSEQ multiplex PCR, and TCRdb's table has in-frame clones only and misses some. The sample consists of 200,000 to 300,000 clones, 85% to 90% of them appearing once. The sequencing input was peripheral blood. All receptors derive from an older woman with COVID-19, enrolled during active disease.

Notes on this clone: Within the sample, other DNA sequences also encode this same CDR3. J is TRBJ2-2 and V is TRBV19; tentatively, D is TRBD1 (6 bases). This CDR3 has 14 residues. V was clipped by 10 bases and J by 2 bases, with 14 bases between them. Germline CDR1 and CDR2: LNHDA and SQIVND (reference sequence). CDR3 nucleotide sequence: TGTGCCACCAGTAGGGGACACAACACCGGGGAGCTGTTTTTT. Residues: CATSRGHNTGELFF.

This rearrangement joins TRBV30 to TRBJ2-1, with 8 bases that match TRBD2. V shed 3 bases and J 0 bases; nucleotides not matched to a gene: 4. This CDR3 contains 15 residues. Germline assignment: CDR1 GTSNPN and CDR2 SVGIG (reference sequence). CDR3 DNA: TGTGCCTGGAGGTATACTAGCGGCTCCTACAATGAGCAGTTCTTC. This sequence encodes CAWRYTSGSYNEQFF.

The CDR3 loop is CASSLFFLTRDEQFF. CDR3 nucleotide sequence: TGTGCCAGCAGCTTGTTTTTTTTGACGCGGGATGAGCAGTTCTTC. The chain uses TRBV11-2 and TRBJ2-1; D possibly corresponds to TRBD2 (5 bases). The CDR3 spans 15 residues. The germline V and J ends were trimmed by 3 bases and 8 bases, with 17 bases remaining between them. Germline-derived CDR1 and CDR2 are SGHAT and FQNNGV.

This chain uses TRBV20-1 with TRBJ1-6; tentative D call: TRBD1 (5 bases). This CDR3 comprises 14 residues. V lost 3 bases and J 4 bases, leaving 10 bases between the germline ends. CDR1 is DFQATT and CDR2 is SNEGSKA in the germline V gene (reference sequence). CDR3 loop: CSASYDRYNSPLHF. CDR3 sequence (DNA): TGCAGTGCTAGTTACGACAGATATAATTCACCCCTCCACTTT.

This chain uses TRBV7-9 with TRBJ2-1, with 8 bases aligning to TRBD2. The CDR3 consists of 15 residues. After removal of 2 bases from V and 9 bases from J, the junction contained 9 bases not matched to a gene. CDR1 is SEHNR and CDR2 is FQNEAQ in the germline V gene (reference sequence). CDR3 DNA: TGTGCCAGCAGCTTATCGCTCAGTGCGGGGGGTGAGCAGTTCTTC. This encodes CASSLSLSAGGEQFF.

The chain employs TRBV28 and TRBJ2-6, with D possibly being TRBD1 (6 bases). Germline V gene lookup returns CDR1 MDHEN and CDR2 SYDVKM. Trimming took 5 bases from V and 1 from J, leaving 9 bases between them. This CDR3 comprises 15 residues. This chain's CDR3 is CASSGQRSGANVLTF. The CDR3 nucleotides read TGTGCCAGCAGTGGACAGCGGTCTGGGGCCAACGTCCTGACTTTC. The full variable domain, its missing parts supplied by reference TRBV28 and TRBJ2-6, is DVKVTQSSRYLVKRTGEKVFLECVQDMDHENMFWYRQDPGLGLRLIYFSYDVKMKEKGDIPEGYSVSREKKERFSLILESASTNQTSMYLCASSGQRSGANVLTFGAGSRLTVL.

The chain is built from TRBV30 and TRBJ2-3, with D hard to call. Between the trimmed V and J ends, which lost 1 base and 2 bases, there was a span of 16 bases. CDR1 is GTSNPN and CDR2 is SVGIG in the germline V gene (reference sequence). The CDR3 length is 16 residues. CDR3 nucleotides: TGTGCCTGGAGTGCATCTAGGTCCGACCTCACAGATACGCAGTATTTT. Translating it yields CAWSASRSDLTDTQYF.

V is TRBV19 and J is TRBJ2-1; TRBD1 might be the D (6 bases). Trimming left V 6 bases short and J 1 base short, with 16 bases between. Germline assignment: CDR1 LNHDA and CDR2 SQIVND (reference sequence). CDR3 size: 16 residues. The CDR3 DNA reads TGTGCCAGTAGAGGGACGAGCACAGGGTCCTACAATGAGCAGTTCTTC. As protein: CASRGTSTGSYNEQFF.

The chain links TRBV5-1 to TRBJ2-5; D perhaps matches TRBD1 (7 bases). Per the germline V gene, CDR1 is SGHRS and CDR2 is YFSETQ. V was trimmed by 5 bases and J by 2 bases, leaving 13 bases between them. The CDR3 runs 14 residues. CDR3 sequence reads: CASSLAGQQETQYF. CDR3 nucleotides: TGCGCCAGCAGTCTTGCGGGACAGCAAGAGACCCAGTACTTC.

The chain links TRBV19 to TRBJ1-1; 7 bases fit TRBD1. The CDR3 sequence is 13 residues long. Germline CDR1 and CDR2: LNHDA and SQIVND (reference sequence). V was clipped by 6 bases and J by 3 bases; unmatched bases: 4. CDR3 protein: CASSRDSDTEAFF. Written as DNA, the CDR3 is TGTGCCAGTAGCCGGGACAGTGACACTGAAGCTTTCTTT.

This rearrangement joins TRBV5-4 to TRBJ2-7, with a possible D match to TRBD2 (6 bases). The germline V and J ends were trimmed by 4 bases and 0 bases, with 17 bases remaining between them. Per germline, CDR1 SGHNT and CDR2 YYREEE (reference sequence). The CDR3 contains 16 residues. The CDR3 DNA follows: TGTGCCAGCAGCCGAGGCGGAGGGAGTCCCTCCTACGAGCAGTACTTC. Encoded protein: CASSRGGGSPSYEQYF.

V is TRBV5-3 and J is TRBJ2-3; no firm D call. TRBV5-3 is an ORF, with its function uncertain. Trimming cost V 0 bases and J 6 bases, with 5 bases left between them. The CDR3 has 12 residues. CDR3 nucleotide sequence: TGTGCCAGAAGCTTGGTCGGTGATACGCAGTATTTT. Its protein is CARSLVGDTQYF.

This clone has a handful of counts. This chain connects TRBV30 to TRBJ1-1; no reliable D call. Trimming removed 4 bases from V and 0 bases from J, with 15 bases in between. Germline V gives CDR1 GTSNPN, CDR2 SVGIG (reference sequence). The length of the CDR3 is 15 residues. Here the CDR3 DNA reads TGTGCCTGGAAAGGGAGAGGTTATTTGAACACTGAAGCTTTCTTT. This sequence encodes CAWKGRGYLNTEAFF.

This chain connects TRBV5-1 to TRBJ2-7, with 9 bases matching TRBD1. Germline CDR1 is SGHRS and CDR2 is YFSETQ. Unmatched junction bases numbered 3, after V lost 2 bases and J lost 0 bases. This CDR3 region has 15 residues. CDR3 sequence reads: CASSLGQGSSYEQYF. DNA for the CDR3: TGCGCCAGCAGCTTAGGACAGGGGAGCTCCTACGAGCAGTACTTC.

CDR3 nucleotides: TGCAGTGCTAGTAGACTAGCGGGAGCCAATGAGCAGTTCTTC. Its protein is CSASRLAGANEQFF. V gene TRBV20-1 combines with J gene TRBJ2-1; TRBD2 aligns across 12 bases. This CDR3 is built from 14 residues. CDR1 DFQATT and CDR2 SNEGSKA come from the germline V gene (reference sequence). V lost 3 bases to trimming and J lost 6 bases; unmatched junction nucleotides: 3.

The chain combines TRBV12-3 or TRBV12-4 with TRBJ2-2; maybe TRBD1 (5 bases). The germline V and J ends were trimmed by 7 bases and 3 bases, with 9 bases remaining between them. The CDR3 runs to 13 residues. CDR3 residues: CASTETDTGELFF. The DNA of the CDR3 is TGTGCCAGCACCGAGACAGACACCGGGGAGCTGTTTTTT.

This chain joins TRBV28 and TRBJ2-1; 7 bases are a match to TRBD1. Germline lookup yields CDR1 MDHEN and CDR2 SYDVKM. Losses at the gene ends were 6 bases for V and 10 bases for J; bases not matched to a gene: 6. This CDR3 has 12 residues. CDR3 coding DNA: TGTGCCAGCAGCACGGACAGGAAGGAGCAGTTCTTC. Translation: CASSTDRKEQFF.

The rearrangement links TRBV19 to TRBJ1-4; D ambiguous. Trimming cost V 3 bases and J 0 bases, with 8 bases left between them. This CDR3 is 15 amino acids long. The V gene's germline CDR1 is LNHDA and CDR2 SQIVND (reference sequence). The CDR3 sequence: CASSISPATNEKLFF. The CDR3 DNA is TGTGCCAGTAGTATCTCTCCAGCAACTAATGAAAAACTGTTTTTT.